These T cell receptor beta chains were read from a single sample in a study of regulatory T cells in long-lasting Graves disease. TCRdb re-derived calls from the multiplex PCR reads in MiXCR, one entry per CDR3 protein. The table has fewer than 450,000 distinct CDR3 sequences, about a quarter seen once. The input for sequencing was peripheral blood mononuclear cells (PBMCs), taken when the disease was refractory, from a patient treated with antithyroid drugs. The receptor source for this set is a female donor with Graves disease. CDR3s include the opening cysteine and the closing phenylalanine or tryptophan. Each record gives: D gene, J gene, clone size, V gene, CDR3 length, CDR3 protein, CDR3 DNA. D genes are given only for firm matches. Clone size appears in some rows only: once, few, many, or a class for an expanded clone.

>NA|TRBJ2-1|NA|TRBV6-4|13
CASSDEGYNEQFF
TGTGCCAGCAGTGACGAGGGGTACAATGAGCAGTTCTTC
>TRBD1|TRBJ1-5|many|TRBV20-1|16
CSASPTGGAGYQPQHF
TGCAGTGCCAGCCCTACAGGGGGCGCAGGGTATCAGCCCCAGCATTTT
>TRBD1|TRBJ1-2|many|TRBV13|13
CASRRTGGYGYTF
TGTGCCAGCAGACGGACAGGGGGGTATGGCTACACCTTC
>NA|TRBJ2-7|NA|TRBV5-4|15
CASSLSQGFSYEQYF
TGTGCCAGCAGCTTGAGTCAGGGGTTCTCCTACGAGCAGTACTTC
>TRBD2|TRBJ2-5|NA|TRBV27|20
CASSSGQVPPFAGGLGTQYF
TGTGCCAGCAGTTCTGGACAGGTCCCCCCTTTTGCGGGAGGGTTGGGGACCCAGTACTTC
>NA|TRBJ2-5|few|TRBV7-9|14
CASSLGSGGETQYF
TGTGCCAGCAGCTTAGGATCTGGGGGCGAGACCCAGTACTTC
>NA|TRBJ1-6|NA|TRBV19|18
CASSIRPSGGGSASPLHF
TGTGCCAGTAGTATAAGGCCCTCGGGGGGGGGTTCAGCTTCACCCCTCCACTTT
>TRBD1|TRBJ1-3|NA|TRBV5-1|14
CASSLTGRGNTIYF
TGCGCCAGCAGTTTGACAGGGCGAGGAAACACCATATATTTT
>TRBD1|TRBJ1-4|NA|TRBV29-1|13
CSVTGGPNEKLCF
TGCAGCGTTACAGGGGGACCTAATGAAAAACTGTGTTTT
>NA|TRBJ1-2|many|TRBV11-2|15
CASSQSDTPNYGYTF
TGTGCCAGCAGCCAATCGGACACTCCTAACTATGGCTACACCTTC
>TRBD2|TRBJ2-1|NA|TRBV6-1|13
CASSETSLGEQFF
TGTGCCAGCAGCGAGACTAGCCTCGGTGAGCAGTTCTTC
>TRBD2|TRBJ2-7|NA|TRBV3-1|15
CASSQEGLAGDEQYF
TGTGCCAGCAGCCAAGAAGGTCTAGCGGGAGACGAGCAGTACTTC
>NA|TRBJ1-2|NA|TRBV6-5|14
CASSLLGETNGYTF
TGTGCCAGCAGTTTGCTGGGAGAGACAAATGGCTACACCTTC
>NA|TRBJ1-5|few|TRBV2|13
CASSDLRAQPQHF
TGTGCCAGCAGCGACCTCCGGGCTCAGCCCCAGCATTTT
>NA|TRBJ1-1|once|TRBV9|14
CASSLGDWNTEAFF
TGTGCCAGCAGCCTAGGAGACTGGAACACTGAAGCTTTCTTT